This T cell receptor (beta chain) was profiled in a study of patients and donors after allogeneic stem cell transplantation. Each CDR3 protein is one row after TCRdb ran MiXCR on the RT-PCR reads. This sample yields over 400,000 distinct CDR3 sequences, of which 16% are seen a single time; roughly 7% belongs to the top ten. V lost 0 bases, J lost 7 bases, and 8 bases stayed unmatched. Looked up from germline, CDR1 is SGDLS and CDR2 is YYNGEE. This CDR3 is built from 15 residues. Sequenced material: blood, either unsorted or a sorted T cell fraction (not recorded which). The TCR was taken from a human donor who was either an allogeneic HSCT recipient or a stem cell or donor lymphocyte infusion donor (not recorded which). It is not recorded whose cells these are; they may come from a transplant donor. The chain combines TRBV9 with TRBJ2-7, with TRBD2 matching over 9 bases. CDR3 DNA sequence: TGTGCCAGCAGCGTAGACGCGGGAGGGCGGTATGAGCAGTACTTC. It is translated as CASSVDAGGRYEQYF.